A selection of T cell receptor beta chains follows, all from one sample in a study of graft-versus-host responses after intestinal transplantation. No antigen has been assigned to these receptors. Sequenced by immunoSEQ multiplex PCR; TCRdb stores in-frame clones only, minus some. The sample gives about 120,000 clones, 85% to 95% of which show up once; roughly 3.5% is in the top ten. This material consisted of unstimulated CD8+ T cells sorted from spleen or lymph node cells, taken before intestinal transplant. The receptors stem from a human donor who received an intestinal transplant. CDR3s include the opening cysteine and the closing phenylalanine or tryptophan. The order of the fields is clone size, V gene, D gene, J gene, CDR3 protein, CDR3 DNA. A D gene is named only where the DNA matches it firmly. Size is omitted from some rows. Given values are once, few, many or a class for expanded clones.

size: NA
V: TRBV30
D: NA
J: TRBJ2-2
CDR3: CAWSQQDPQTGELFF
DNA: TGTGCCTGGAGTCAACAGGACCCTCAGACCGGGGAGCTGTTTTTT

size: NA
V: TRBV25-1
D: NA
J: TRBJ2-7
CDR3: CASSEFYSYEQYF
DNA: TGTGCCAGCAGTGAATTCTACTCCTACGAGCAGTACTTC

size: NA
V: TRBV19
D: TRBD1
J: TRBJ1-1
CDR3: CATGTDQKSTEAFF
DNA: TGTGCCACAGGGACAGACCAGAAGAGCACTGAAGCTTTCTTT

size: NA
V: TRBV4-1
D: NA
J: TRBJ2-1
CDR3: CASSQQSLGARSVF
DNA: TGCGCCAGCAGCCAACAGTCTCTGGGGGCTAGGTCGGTCTTC

size: NA
V: TRBV27
D: TRBD1
J: TRBJ1-2
CDR3: CASRPTGVYGYTF
DNA: TGTGCCAGCAGGCCCACAGGGGTTTATGGCTACACCTTC

size: NA
V: TRBV7-9
D: NA
J: TRBJ2-7
CDR3: CASRGREQYF
DNA: TGTGCCAGCAGGGGCCGCGAGCAGTACTTC

size: NA
V: TRBV28
D: TRBD1
J: TRBJ1-5
CDR3: CATSDRGNQPQHF
DNA: TGTGCCACTTCCGACAGGGGGAATCAGCCCCAGCATTTT

size: few
V: TRBV7-9
D: NA
J: TRBJ2-7
CDR3: CASSFHPYEQYF
DNA: TGTGCCAGCAGCTTTCACCCCTACGAGCAGTACTTC

size: once
V: TRBV9
D: TRBD2
J: TRBJ2-3
CDR3: CASSGTSVRADTQYF
DNA: TGTGCCAGCAGCGGAACTAGCGTTCGGGCAGATACGCAGTATTTT

size: once
V: TRBV5-8
D: NA
J: TRBJ2-1
CDR3: CASTPTQSSYNEQFF
DNA: TGTGCCAGCACCCCAACCCAGAGCTCCTACAATGAGCAGTTCTTC

size: NA
V: TRBV28
D: TRBD1
J: TRBJ2-5
CDR3: CASSSATDRAQETQYF
DNA: TGTGCCAGCAGTTCGGCAACTGACAGGGCGCAAGAGACCCAGTACTTC

size: NA
V: TRBV23-1
D: NA
J: TRBJ2-7
CDR3: CASRWGISTYEQYF
DNA: TGCGCCAGCAGATGGGGCATCAGTACCTACGAGCAGTACTTC

size: NA
V: TRBV4-1
D: NA
J: TRBJ2-1
CDR3: CASSQGEAWQGSDEQFF
DNA: TGCGCCAGCAGCCAAGGCGAGGCATGGCAGGGGTCTGATGAGCAGTTCTTC

size: NA
V: TRBV6-5
D: TRBD1
J: TRBJ1-4
CDR3: CASSHRTGSNEKLFF
DNA: TGTGCCAGCAGCCACCGGACAGGGTCTAATGAAAAACTGTTTTTT

size: NA
V: TRBV15
D: NA
J: TRBJ1-1
CDR3: CATSKGPRGGTEAFF
DNA: TGTGCCACCAGCAAAGGACCCCGAGGAGGCACTGAAGCTTTCTTT

size: NA
V: TRBV5-6
D: NA
J: TRBJ2-1
CDR3: CASSLNDNEQFF
DNA: TGTGCCAGCAGCTTAAACGACAATGAGCAGTTCTTC

size: NA
V: TRBV4-1
D: NA
J: TRBJ2-7
CDR3: CASSQVGMTSSYEQYF
DNA: TGCGCCAGCAGCCAAGTTGGGATGACTAGCTCCTACGAGCAGTACTTC

size: once
V: TRBV25-1
D: NA
J: TRBJ2-3
CDR3: CASSEYQSPNTDTQYF
DNA: TGTGCCAGCAGTGAATATCAGTCCCCGAACACAGATACGCAGTATTTT

size: NA
V: TRBV7-9
D: TRBD1
J: TRBJ2-7
CDR3: CASTEGQPYEQYF
DNA: TGTGCCAGCACCGAGGGACAGCCCTACGAGCAGTACTTC

size: NA
V: TRBV4-1
D: TRBD2
J: TRBJ2-1
CDR3: CASGSVSGDVNEQFF
DNA: TGCGCCAGCGGTTCGGTTAGCGGGGATGTCAATGAGCAGTTCTTC

size: NA
V: TRBV19
D: NA
J: TRBJ1-1
CDR3: CASSPRNTEAFF
DNA: TGTGCCAGTAGCCCGCGAAACACTGAAGCTTTCTTT

size: NA
V: TRBV11-3
D: NA
J: TRBJ2-1
CDR3: CASSLLGSYNEQFF
DNA: TGTGCCAGCAGCTTATTAGGCTCCTACAATGAGCAGTTCTTC

size: NA
V: TRBV19
D: NA
J: TRBJ1-5
CDR3: CASSTGPDQPQHF
DNA: TGTGCCAGTTCTACAGGGCCGGATCAGCCCCAGCATTTT

size: NA
V: TRBV21-1
D: NA
J: TRBJ1-4
CDR3: CARDSYEKLFF
DNA: TGTGCGAGGGACAGTTATGAAAAACTGTTTTTT

size: NA
V: TRBV10-3
D: TRBD1
J: TRBJ2-5
CDR3: CAINSGTGEETQYF
DNA: TGTGCCATCAACTCCGGGACAGGGGAAGAGACCCAGTACTTC

size: NA
V: TRBV6-6
D: NA
J: TRBJ1-5
CDR3: CASRVWVSNQPQHF
DNA: TGTGCCAGCAGGGTTTGGGTGAGCAATCAGCCCCAGCATTTT

size: once
V: TRBV6-1
D: NA
J: TRBJ1-2
CDR3: CASSEVGKGYGYTF
DNA: TGTGCCAGCAGTGAAGTGGGAAAGGGTTATGGCTACACCTTC

size: NA
V: TRBV6-5
D: TRBD2
J: TRBJ2-1
CDR3: CASSYRGGWANEQFF
DNA: TGTGCCAGCAGTTACCGGGGAGGGTGGGCCAATGAGCAGTTCTTC

size: NA
V: TRBV27
D: TRBD2
J: TRBJ2-5
CDR3: CASGQLAGGRTTQYF
DNA: TGTGCCAGCGGACAACTAGCGGGAGGGCGAACGACCCAGTACTTC

size: NA
V: TRBV7-2
D: TRBD2
J: TRBJ2-3
CDR3: CASSYWTSGTDTQYF
DNA: TGTGCCAGCAGCTATTGGACTAGCGGCACAGATACGCAGTATTTT

size: NA
V: TRBV5-6
D: NA
J: TRBJ2-7
CDR3: CASSPWTVSYEQYF
DNA: TGTGCCAGCAGCCCCTGGACAGTCTCCTACGAGCAGTACTTC

size: NA
V: TRBV5-6
D: TRBD2
J: TRBJ2-3
CDR3: CASSLGAGESTDTQYF
DNA: TGTGCCAGCAGTCTTGGCGCGGGGGAGAGCACAGATACGCAGTATTTT

size: NA
V: TRBV25-1
D: NA
J: TRBJ1-1
CDR3: CASSEYGGYEAFF
DNA: TGTGCCAGCAGTGAATATGGGGGATATGAAGCTTTCTTT

size: NA
V: TRBV4-1
D: TRBD2
J: TRBJ2-7
CDR3: CASSQLTSGSYEQYF
DNA: TGCGCCAGCAGCCAGCTTACTAGCGGGAGCTACGAGCAGTACTTC

size: NA
V: TRBV28
D: NA
J: TRBJ1-2
CDR3: CASSPAARPYGYTF
DNA: TGTGCCAGCAGTCCCGCCGCAAGGCCGTATGGCTACACCTTC

size: NA
V: TRBV5-1
D: NA
J: TRBJ1-2
CDR3: CASSLEGYGYTF
DNA: TGCGCCAGCAGCTTAGAGGGGTATGGCTACACCTTC

size: NA
V: TRBV4-3
D: TRBD1
J: TRBJ1-2
CDR3: CASSPGQTYGYTF
DNA: TGCGCCAGCAGCCCGGGACAGACCTATGGCTACACCTTC

size: NA
V: TRBV18
D: NA
J: TRBJ2-7
CDR3: CASSPFLGQAYEQYF
DNA: TGTGCCAGCTCACCTTTCCTGGGGCAGGCCTACGAGCAGTACTTC

size: NA
V: TRBV7-2
D: NA
J: TRBJ2-3
CDR3: CASSPGERGRTDTQYF
DNA: TGTGCCAGCAGCCCTGGCGAGCGTGGTCGTACAGATACGCAGTATTTT

size: NA
V: TRBV5-1
D: NA
J: TRBJ2-3
CDR3: CASSLYGGSTDTQYF
DNA: TGCGCCAGCAGCTTGTATGGCGGGAGCACAGATACGCAGTATTTT

size: NA
V: TRBV4-3
D: NA
J: TRBJ1-1
CDR3: CASSQGAPGDQDLNTEAFF
DNA: TGCGCCAGCAGCCAAGGCGCTCCAGGGGACCAGGACCTGAACACTGAAGCTTTCTTT

size: NA
V: TRBV27
D: NA
J: TRBJ2-7
CDR3: CASSLLGGGGSYEQYF
DNA: TGTGCCAGCAGTTTATTGGGCGGAGGTGGGTCCTACGAGCAGTACTTC

size: NA
V: TRBV6-1
D: NA
J: TRBJ2-2
CDR3: CASSGLNTGELFF
DNA: TGTGCCAGCAGTGGCCTAAACACCGGGGAGCTGTTTTTT

size: NA
V: TRBV13
D: TRBD2
J: TRBJ2-7
CDR3: CASSGTSGSNEQYF
DNA: TGTGCCAGCAGCGGGACTAGCGGGAGCAACGAGCAGTACTTC

size: NA
V: TRBV6-5
D: NA
J: TRBJ2-7
CDR3: CASSRTGLGSYEQYF
DNA: TGTGCCAGCAGCCGTACGGGCCTCGGGAGCTACGAGCAGTACTTC

size: NA
V: TRBV27
D: TRBD2
J: TRBJ2-1
CDR3: CASSPTTFGTSGRAGFF
DNA: TGTGCCAGCAGTCCAACCACCTTCGGAACTAGCGGGAGGGCTGGGTTCTTC

size: NA
V: TRBV9
D: NA
J: TRBJ2-3
CDR3: CASSVENGRRTDTQYF
DNA: TGTGCCAGCAGCGTAGAAAACGGGAGAAGGACAGATACGCAGTATTTT

size: once
V: TRBV2
D: NA
J: TRBJ2-5
CDR3: CASRSQLLEQYF
DNA: TGTGCCAGCAGGTCCCAGCTTCTAGAGCAGTACTTC

size: NA
V: TRBV28
D: NA
J: TRBJ1-1
CDR3: CASSYQAGRPNTEAFF
DNA: TGTGCCAGCAGTTATCAGGCAGGGCGGCCGAACACTGAAGCTTTCTTT

size: NA
V: TRBV7-3
D: NA
J: TRBJ2-1
CDR3: CASSLRPRGRYYNEQFF
DNA: TGTGCCAGCAGCTTAAGACCTAGGGGGAGGTACTACAATGAGCAGTTCTTC

size: NA
V: TRBV5-6
D: TRBD2
J: TRBJ2-7
CDR3: CASRPMTSGYYEQYF
DNA: TGTGCCAGCAGACCAATGACTAGCGGGTACTACGAGCAGTACTTC

size: NA
V: TRBV7-8
D: NA
J: TRBJ2-6
CDR3: CASSLSIQLYLSGANVLTF
DNA: TGTGCCAGCAGCTTATCTATTCAGTTGTACTTATCTGGGGCCAACGTCCTGACTTTC

size: NA
V: TRBV7-3
D: NA
J: TRBJ2-1
CDR3: CASSPIGRGLGYNEQFF
DNA: TGTGCCAGCAGCCCCATTGGGCGGGGACTGGGCTACAATGAGCAGTTCTTC